The 22 T cell receptor beta chains in this list originate from one sample, sequenced in a study of CD4+ T cells in melanoma. Assay: immunoSEQ multiplex PCR; the TCRdb copy retains only in-frame clones and omits some. The sample has some 50,000 clones; 89% are singletons. Source material: peripheral blood. The receptors here all came from a human donor with melanoma.

This clone was seen just once. The chain carries TRBV5-5 and TRBJ2-1; tentative D call: TRBD1 (5 bases). The V gene lost 2 bases and the J gene lost 0 bases, with 9 bases spanning the gap. The CDR3 sequence is 15 residues long. The V gene's germline CDR1 is SGHKS and CDR2 YYEKEE (reference sequence). CDR3 DNA: TGTGCCAGCAGCTTCAGGGCCAGCTCCTACAATGAGCAGTTCTTC. This gives the protein CASSFRASSYNEQFF.

This chain connects TRBV9 to TRBJ2-1; D might be TRBD2 (6 bases). The CDR3 has 14 amino acids. The V end was cut by 0 bases, the J end by 5 bases, with 9 bases between. Germline V gene data show CDR1 as SGDLS and CDR2 as YYNGEE. The CDR3 sequence: CASSVGGGDNEQFF. The DNA of the CDR3 is TGTGCCAGCAGCGTAGGAGGAGGGGACAATGAGCAGTTCTTC.

J is TRBJ1-2 and V is TRBV6-6; 7 nucleotides agree with TRBD1. Germline CDR1 and CDR2: MNHNY and SVGAGI (reference sequence). Trimming at V came to 4 bases and at J to 8 bases, leaving 16 bases not matched to a gene. This CDR3 spans 16 amino acids. This chain's CDR3 is CASSSTPGQSNEGYTF. The CDR3 coding sequence is TGTGCCAGCAGTTCTACCCCGGGACAGTCAAATGAAGGCTACACCTTC.

The V and J genes are TRBV7-3 and TRBJ2-2; TRBD2 is a possible D gene (5 bases). This CDR3 comprises 15 residues. Between the trimmed V and J ends, which lost 5 bases and 2 bases, there was a span of 12 bases. CDR1 SGHTA and CDR2 FQGTGA come from the germline V gene. CDR3 nucleotides: TGTGCCAGCAGCGTCGAGGGCCCAAACACCGGGGAGCTGTTTTTT. It specifies CASSVEGPNTGELFF. The full variable domain, with the rest looked up from reference TRBV7-3 and TRBJ2-2, is GAGVSQTPSNKVTEKGKYVELRCDPISGHTALYWYRQSLGQGPEFLIYFQGTGAADDSGLPNDRFFAVRPEGSVSTLKIQRTERGDSAVYLCASSVEGPNTGELFFGEGSRLTVL.

V and J are TRBV18 and TRBJ1-2, with D maybe TRBD1 (6 bases). Per the germline V gene, CDR1 is KGHSH and CDR2 is LQKENI. Trimming pared 3 bases from V and 4 bases from J, leaving 9 bases between. The CDR3 is 13 amino acids. The DNA for the CDR3 is TGTGCCAGCTCACCCACAGGGAGCTATGGCTACACCTTC. Protein: CASSPTGSYGYTF. Using reference TRBV18 and TRBJ1-2 for the parts outside the CDR3, the full variable domain is NAGVMQNPRHLVRRRGQEARLRCSPMKGHSHVYWYRQLPEEGLKFMVYLQKENIIDESGMPKERFSAEFPKEGPSILRIQQVVRGDSAAYFCASSPTGSYGYTFGSGTRLTVV.

This chain uses TRBV6-4 with TRBJ2-3; D call uncertain. Looked up from germline, CDR1 is MRHNA and CDR2 is SNTAGT. V was pared by 8 bases and J by 0 bases, with 15 bases between. This CDR3 region has 15 residues. CDR3 amino acids: CASRAAGASTDTQYF. The CDR3 nucleotides read TGTGCCAGCCGAGCTGCCGGCGCTAGCACAGATACGCAGTATTTT.

The chain carries TRBV7-9 and TRBJ1-3; D gene unclear. Per germline, CDR1 SEHNR and CDR2 FQNEAQ (reference sequence). V lost 7 bases and J 9 bases, leaving 10 bases between the germline ends. The CDR3 extends over 11 amino acids. The CDR3 here is CASTQGSTIYF. The DNA of the CDR3 is TGTGCCAGCACCCAAGGGAGCACCATATATTTT.

This chain connects TRBV6-1 to TRBJ2-7; D not resolved. Trimming cost V 6 bases and J 2 bases, with 5 bases left between them. Germline V gene data show CDR1 as MNHNS and CDR2 as SASEGT. The CDR3 consists of 11 residues. CDR3 sequence reads: CASRVPYEQYF. The CDR3 bases are TGTGCCAGCAGGGTTCCCTACGAGCAGTACTTC.

This chain connects TRBV5-4 to TRBJ2-3; D unresolved. Germline V lookup: CDR1 SGHNT, CDR2 YYREEE (reference sequence). This CDR3 spans 13 amino acids. Trimming pared 0 bases from V and 5 bases from J, leaving 7 bases between. CDR3 region: CASSLGHGDTQYF. The CDR3, as DNA: TGTGCCAGCAGCTTGGGTCACGGAGATACGCAGTATTTT.

V and J are TRBV4-1 and TRBJ1-1; no reliable D call. Germline CDR1 and CDR2: MGHRA and YSYEKL. This CDR3 is built from 13 residues. V lost 4 bases and J lost 10, with 16 bases in between. In nucleotides, the CDR3 is TGCGCCAGCAGCCGAACGAGCGCGTCCGGAGCTTTCTTT. As protein: CASSRTSASGAFF.

In DNA, the CDR3 is TGTGCCAGCAGCAAAGTCACTCCGCTCTCCTATGGCTACACCTTC. It codes for CASSKVTPLSYGYTF. This chain joins TRBV21-1 and TRBJ1-2. TRBV21-1 is a pseudogene. The CDR3 runs 15 residues.

The chain couples TRBV4-2 to TRBJ1-6; 7 bases are a match to TRBD1. The V and J ends lost 4 bases and 7 bases, in that order; junction bases with no gene match: 4. The CDR3 runs to 14 residues. Looked up from germline, CDR1 is LGHNA and CDR2 is YNFKEQ. The CDR3 DNA reads as TGTGCCAGCAGCCGAGACAGGGTGAATTCACCCCTCCACTTT. Translating it yields CASSRDRVNSPLHF.

The chain has TRBV6-5 and TRBJ2-6, with D tentatively TRBD1 (5 bases). Trimming left V 5 bases short and J 6 bases short, with 8 bases between. The CDR3 has 13 amino acids. Germline CDR1 and CDR2: MNHEY and SVGAGI. Here the CDR3 DNA reads TGTGCCAGCAGTCAAGGACAGGCCAACGTCCTGACTTTC. It translates to CASSQGQANVLTF.

This clone showed up just a few times. This chain joins TRBV11-2 and TRBJ2-3; 7 nucleotides agree with TRBD2. The CDR3 contains 14 residues. V dropped 5 bases and J dropped 3; count of bases not matched to a gene: 5. The germline V gene has CDR1 SGHAT and CDR2 FQNNGV. The CDR3 region has the DNA TGTGCCAGCAGCAGGGGAGGGCAAACAGATACGCAGTATTTT. Translating gives CASSRGGQTDTQYF.

The V gene is TRBV4-3, the J gene TRBJ2-3, with D possibly being TRBD1 (5 bases). Per the germline V gene, CDR1 is LGHNA and CDR2 is YSLEER. V lost 4 bases and J lost 9, with 17 bases in between. The CDR3 has 14 amino acids. CDR3 amino acids: CASSLSRGRKTQYF. The DNA of the CDR3 is TGCGCCAGCAGCCTCTCTAGGGGCAGGAAGACGCAGTATTTT.

The table lists this clone with a few counts. V gene TRBV6-5 combines with J gene TRBJ2-2; no firm D call. The CDR3 consists of 13 residues. The V gene lost 0 bases and the J gene lost 7 bases, with 6 bases spanning the gap. Germline CDR1 reads MNHEY; CDR2 reads SVGAGI. This CDR3 reads CASSYSLVGELFF. CDR3 coding DNA: TGTGCCAGCAGTTACTCGTTGGTCGGGGAGCTGTTTTTT.

The J gene is TRBJ1-2, the V gene TRBV7-9; D perhaps matches TRBD1 (6 bases). The CDR3 consists of 14 residues. Deletions cut 3 bases from V and 2 bases from J, with 10 bases between. CDR1 SEHNR and CDR2 FQNEAQ come from the germline V gene (reference sequence). The DNA for the CDR3 is TGTGCCAGCAGCTTTTTCCAGGGGAACTATGGCTACACCTTC. Protein sequence: CASSFFQGNYGYTF. The full variable domain, in which reference TRBV7-9 and TRBJ1-2 provide the parts outside the CDR3, is DTGVSQNPRHKITKRGQNVTFRCDPISEHNRLYWYRQTLGQGPEFLTYFQNEAQLEKSRLLSDRFSAERPKGSFSTLEIQRTEQGDSAMYLCASSFFQGNYGYTFGSGTRLTVV.

The chain links TRBV7-2 to TRBJ2-4; TRBD2 might be the D (5 bases). Trimming stripped 4 bases from V and 9 bases from J, with 19 bases between. Germline CDR1 SGHTA, CDR2 FQGNSA. The length of the CDR3 is 15 residues. The CDR3 region has the DNA TGTGCCAGCAGCTCGACTACTATGGGGAGTGGCATTCAGTACTTC. Protein: CASSSTTMGSGIQYF.

The rearrangement uses TRBV2 and TRBJ1-2; 8 bases map to TRBD1. The germline gives CDR1 SNHLY, CDR2 FYNNEI. The CDR3 totals 15 residues. V dropped 10 bases and J dropped 7; count of bases not matched to a gene: 17. CDR3 nucleotide sequence: TGTGCCACCACCGGTCCCGGGACAGGCTTTGGTGGCTACACCTTC. It is translated as CATTGPGTGFGGYTF.

This chain connects TRBV6-5 to TRBJ2-1; D is possibly TRBD1 (6 bases). Trimming removed 7 bases at V and 0 bases at J, with 10 bases between. The CDR3 consists of 14 residues. Germline CDR1 MNHEY, CDR2 SVGAGI. CDR3 in amino acids: CASTRGSSYNEQFF. CDR3 sequence (DNA): TGTGCCAGCACCAGGGGCAGCTCCTACAATGAGCAGTTCTTC.

The chain joins TRBV25-1 to TRBJ1-4, with a possible D match to TRBD1 (6 bases). The CDR3 spans 13 residues. Germline V gene data show CDR1 as MGHDK and CDR2 as SYGVNS. The V gene lost 4 bases and the J gene lost 8 bases, with 11 bases spanning the gap. The CDR3 bases are TGTGCCAGCAGTGCACCCCAGGGGGAAAAACTGTTTTTT. Its protein product is CASSAPQGEKLFF.

The chain has TRBV30 and TRBJ2-3, with D perhaps matching TRBD1 or TRBD2 (5 bases each). The CDR3 spans 14 residues. The germline gives CDR1 GTSNPN, CDR2 SVGIG (reference sequence). V shed 3 bases and J shed 3 bases, with 13 bases lying between them. The CDR3 coding sequence is TGTGCCTGGAGCCCGGGGCTGAGGACAGATACGCAGTATTTT. Residues: CAWSPGLRTDTQYF.